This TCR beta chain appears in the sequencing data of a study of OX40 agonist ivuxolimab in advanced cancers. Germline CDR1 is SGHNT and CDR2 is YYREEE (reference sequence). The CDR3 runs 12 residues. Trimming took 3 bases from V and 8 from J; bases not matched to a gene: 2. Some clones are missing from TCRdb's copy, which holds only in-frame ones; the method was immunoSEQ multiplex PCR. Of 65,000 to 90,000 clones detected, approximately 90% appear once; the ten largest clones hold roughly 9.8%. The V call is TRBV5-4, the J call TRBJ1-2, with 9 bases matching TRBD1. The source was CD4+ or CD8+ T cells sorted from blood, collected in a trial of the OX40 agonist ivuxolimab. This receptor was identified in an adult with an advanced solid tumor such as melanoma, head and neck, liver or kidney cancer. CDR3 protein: CASSYGQGGYTF. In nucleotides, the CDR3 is TGTGCCAGCAGCTATGGACAGGGGGGCTACACCTTC.